Below are 17 T cell receptor beta chains sequenced from a single sample in a study of blood T cell repertoires in COVID-19. Produced via immunoSEQ multiplex PCR; TCRdb's table is partial and in-frame only. In the table there are about 260,000 clones, about 90% of which are singletons. What was sequenced was peripheral blood. The receptors originated from a woman aged 30 to 39 with COVID-19, enrolled during active disease.

This clone has only one observation. The chain joins TRBV7-9 to TRBJ2-7; 8 bases agree with TRBD2. This CDR3 spans 19 amino acids. Germline V gene sequence: CDR1 SEHNR, CDR2 FQNEAQ (reference sequence). The J segment lost 2 bases and the V segment lost 2 bases, leaving 17 bases of the junction unmatched. CDR3 coding DNA: TGTGCCAGCAGCTTATATGGCGCGCGGTTGGGGACTAGACCCTACGAGCAGTACTTC. This translates into CASSLYGARLGTRPYEQYF.

The chain recombines TRBV19 with TRBJ2-1; 8 positions match TRBD1. J lost 1 base, V lost 8 bases, and 7 bases had no gene match. The germline CDR1 and CDR2 sequences are LNHDA and SQIVND (reference sequence). The length of the CDR3 is 15 residues. The CDR3 nucleotides read TGTGCCAGTTGGACAGGGCCTTCGTCCTACAATGAGCAGTTCTTC. Amino acids: CASWTGPSSYNEQFF.

This clone was found once. This sequence joins TRBV11-2 and TRBJ2-5; 7 bases line up with TRBD2. In germline, CDR1 is SGHAT, CDR2 FQNNGV. Trimming took 5 bases from V and 1 from J; bases not matched to a gene: 13. The CDR3 spans 17 residues. As DNA, the CDR3 is TGTGCCAGCAGCCCGCCGGTTGCGGGAGTCTTCCAAGAGACCCAGTACTTC. It specifies CASSPPVAGVFQETQYF.

The CDR3 region is CASSPTLDIVADTQYF. CDR3 sequence (DNA): TGTGCCAGCAGCCCCACCCTGGACATAGTCGCTGATACGCAGTATTTT. The chain employs TRBV2 and TRBJ2-3; tentative D call: TRBD1 (5 bases). The CDR3 covers 16 residues. V was shortened by 6 bases and J by 6 bases, with 22 bases between the two germline ends. Germline CDR1 SNHLY, CDR2 FYNNEI.

This clone was picked up a small number of times. The chain links TRBV24-1 to TRBJ2-1, with 11 bases lining up with TRBD2. Trimming at V came to 2 bases and at J to 10 bases, leaving 21 bases not matched to a gene. The CDR3 is 20 amino acids. Germline V gene sequence: CDR1 KGHDR, CDR2 SFDVKD. CDR3 bases: TGTGCCACCAGTGATTCCACTATTCCTGTTTCGCTAGCGGGAGGAAGGGAGCAGTTCTTC. Translated: CATSDSTIPVSLAGGREQFF.

This chain uses TRBV28 with TRBJ1-1; TRBD1 agrees at 10 bases. V lost 7 bases and J lost 3; bases outside the gene matches: 8. CDR3 size: 15 residues. Germline V gives CDR1 MDHEN, CDR2 SYDVKM. This chain's CDR3 is CASTMTGGADTEAFF. The CDR3 coding sequence is TGTGCCAGCACAATGACAGGGGGCGCGGACACTGAAGCTTTCTTT.

This rearrangement joins TRBV19 to TRBJ2-1, with TRBD2 matching 9 bases. The CDR3 runs 16 residues. Germline values: CDR1 LNHDA, CDR2 SQIVND (reference sequence). The ends lost 3 bases at V and 5 bases at J; junction bases unmatched: 8. In nucleotides, the CDR3 is TGTGCCAGTAGTATGACTGGCGGGAGGGGTGACAATGAGCAGTTCTTC. Its protein product is CASSMTGGRGDNEQFF.

The chain employs TRBV7-8 and TRBJ1-4; 8 nucleotides match TRBD1. CDR1 and CDR2 (germline): SGHVS, FQNEAQ. V dropped 5 bases and J dropped 2; count of bases not matched to a gene: 10. This CDR3 spans 17 amino acids. DNA of the CDR3: TGTGCCAGCAGCCCCGGGACAGGTCCCTCTACTAATGAAAAACTGTTTTTT. This sequence encodes CASSPGTGPSTNEKLFF.

This clone occurred a few times. The rearrangement links TRBV30 to TRBJ1-1; D remains unclear. Germline values: CDR1 GTSNPN, CDR2 SVGIG (reference sequence). With 2 bases removed from V and 5 bases from J, the gap between germline ends came to 12 bases. The length of the CDR3 is 13 residues. CDR3 DNA sequence: TGTGCCTGGAGTCTCGGTGTGAGTACTGAAGCTTTCTTT. It encodes CAWSLGVSTEAFF. The variable domain in full, completed from reference TRBV30 and TRBJ1-1, reads SQTIHQWPATLVQPVGSPLSLECTVEGTSNPNLYWYRQAAGRGLQLLFYSVGIGQISSEVPQNLSASRPQDRQFILSSKKLLLSDSGFYLCAWSLGVSTEAFFGQGTRLTVV.

The chain combines TRBV10-3 with TRBJ2-1, with D tentatively TRBD2 (6 bases). With 1 base removed from V and 12 bases from J, the gap between germline ends came to 19 bases. Looked up from germline, CDR1 is ENHRY and CDR2 is SYGVKD. This CDR3 region has 15 residues. In DNA form, the CDR3 reads TGTGCCATCAGTGAGTTGGGGGAGGATACACCGGGGCAGTTCTTC. Protein product: CAISELGEDTPGQFF.

This clone was seen only a few times. V is TRBV2 and J is TRBJ2-1; D unresolved. CDR1 and CDR2 (germline): SNHLY, FYNNEI. CDR3 length: 11 amino acids. Between the trimmed V and J ends, which lost 4 bases and 10 bases, there was a span of 8 bases. The CDR3 nucleotides read TGTGCCAGCAGTGTAACTAACGAGCAGTTCTTC. Protein sequence: CASSVTNEQFF. Full variable domain (remainder filled in from reference TRBV2 and TRBJ2-1): EPEVTQTPSHQVTQMGQEVILRCVPISNHLYFYWYRQILGQKVEFLVSFYNNEISEKSEIFDDQFSVERPDGSNFTLKIRSTKLEDSAMYFCASSVTNEQFFGPGTRLTVL.

The chain has TRBV5-1 and TRBJ2-1; tentatively, D is TRBD1 (5 bases). Germline V gene data show CDR1 as SGHRS and CDR2 as YFSETQ. Trimming shortened V by 1 base and J by 2 bases, and 16 bases separated the two germline ends. The CDR3 totals 17 residues. CDR3 protein: CASSLWGERGTYNEQFF. CDR3 sequence (DNA): TGCGCCAGCAGCTTGTGGGGCGAACGAGGCACCTACAATGAGCAGTTCTTC.

The rearrangement uses TRBV19 and TRBJ1-4; D possibly corresponds to TRBD1 (5 bases). Trimming removed 3 bases from V and 8 bases from J, with 16 bases in between. CDR1 is LNHDA and CDR2 is SQIVND in the germline V gene (reference sequence). This CDR3 comprises 15 residues. The CDR3 sequence: CASSIGAGSQEKLFF. The CDR3 DNA reads as TGTGCCAGTAGTATTGGGGCAGGGTCCCAGGAAAAACTGTTTTTT. The full variable domain, completed using reference TRBV19 and TRBJ1-4, is DGGITQSPKYLFRKEGQNVTLSCEQNLNHDAMYWYRQDPGQGLRLIYYSQIVNDFQKGDIAEGYSVSREKKESFPLTVTSAQKNPTAFYLCASSIGAGSQEKLFFGSGTQLSVL.

V and J are TRBV5-4 and TRBJ2-1; 10 bases line up with TRBD2. Trimming at V came to 4 bases and at J to 2 bases, leaving 3 bases not matched to a gene. Germline V gene sequence: CDR1 SGHNT, CDR2 YYREEE (reference sequence). CDR3 length: 15 amino acids. CDR3 DNA sequence: TGTGCCAGCAGCCGCACTAGCGGGACCTACAATGAGCAGTTCTTC. Translated: CASSRTSGTYNEQFF.

The chain has TRBV5-1 and TRBJ2-7, with D unclear. Trimming removed 2 bases from V and 1 base from J, with 10 bases in between. The CDR3 extends over 14 amino acids. Germline CDR1 is SGHRS and CDR2 is YFSETQ. The CDR3 nucleotides read TGCGCCAGCAGCTTTAGCTATTTTTCCTACGAGCAGTACTTC. Its translation is CASSFSYFSYEQYF.

The V and J genes are TRBV28 and TRBJ2-3; maybe TRBD2 (7 bases). Trimming removed 7 bases at V and 6 bases at J, with 20 bases between. CDR1 and CDR2 from the germline V gene are MDHEN and SYDVKM. The CDR3 contains 15 residues. This CDR3 is CASNRGAGGRDTQYF. The CDR3 DNA sequence: TGTGCCAGCAACCGGGGGGCCGGCGGTCGTGATACGCAGTATTTT.

The rearrangement joins TRBV5-1 to TRBJ2-7, with 10 bases matching TRBD1. CDR3 length: 14 amino acids. V gave up 0 bases and J gave up 4 bases; unmatched junction bases: 1. From germline, CDR1 is SGHRS and CDR2 YFSETQ. The CDR3 nucleotides read TGCGCCAGCAGCTTGGCGGACAGGGGGTACGAGCAGTACTTC. Its translation is CASSLADRGYEQYF.